This T cell receptor beta chain was sequenced for a study of T cells in Graves' hyperthyroidism and ophthalmopathy. This clonotype has ten or more counts. The antigen is not known. Using RNA transcripts as the source, TCR beta CDR3 regions were amplified. The HTBI primer set drove a first-round RT-PCR of the TCR CDR3. MiXCR was run by TCRdb on the multiplex PCR reads, yielding one entry per CDR3 protein. The sample includes around 600,000 distinct CDR3 sequences, 13% to 15% of them seen just once. Study conclusions and caveats: Blood held most thyroid clonotypes expanded above 0.001 frequency.

Exclusion of a patient resulted from uncontrolled infection, other autoimmune disease, pregnancy or lactation. The PBMCs had their origin in around 9.1 ml of fresh peripheral blood. CDR1 and CDR2 (germline): SGHTA, FQGTGA. The CDR3 spans 15 residues. Germline trimming cut 3 bases from V and 5 bases from J; bases unmatched to any gene: 1. This TCR derives from a woman in her late teens or twenties with Graves' ophthalmopathy. The chain couples TRBV7-3 to TRBJ2-2; 12 bases map to TRBD1. The sample was blood. In DNA form, the CDR3 reads TGTGCCAGCAGCTTGGGACAGGGGGCGACCGGGGAGCTGTTTTTT. Amino acids: CASSLGQGATGELFF.